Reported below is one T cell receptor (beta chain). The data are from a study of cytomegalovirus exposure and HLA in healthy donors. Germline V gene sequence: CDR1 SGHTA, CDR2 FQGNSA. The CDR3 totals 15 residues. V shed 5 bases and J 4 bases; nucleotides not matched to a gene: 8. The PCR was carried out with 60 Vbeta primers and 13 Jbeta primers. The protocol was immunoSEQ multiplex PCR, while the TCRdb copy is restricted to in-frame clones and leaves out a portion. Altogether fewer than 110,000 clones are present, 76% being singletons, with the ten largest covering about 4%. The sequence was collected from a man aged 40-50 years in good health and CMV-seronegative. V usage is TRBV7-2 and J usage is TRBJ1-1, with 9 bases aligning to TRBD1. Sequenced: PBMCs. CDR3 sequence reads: CASSTPQGAGTEAFF. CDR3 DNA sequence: TGTGCCAGCAGCACTCCACAGGGGGCTGGCACTGAAGCTTTCTTT.